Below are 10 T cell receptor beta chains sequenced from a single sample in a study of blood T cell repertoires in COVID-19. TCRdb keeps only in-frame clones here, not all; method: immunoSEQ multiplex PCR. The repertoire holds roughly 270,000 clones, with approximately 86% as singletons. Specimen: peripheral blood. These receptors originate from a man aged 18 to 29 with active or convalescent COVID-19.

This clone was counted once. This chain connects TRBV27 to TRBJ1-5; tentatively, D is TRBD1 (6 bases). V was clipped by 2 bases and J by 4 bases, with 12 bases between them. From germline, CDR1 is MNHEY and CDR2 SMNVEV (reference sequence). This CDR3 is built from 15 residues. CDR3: CASSLAGVLNQPQHF. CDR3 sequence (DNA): TGTGCCAGCAGTTTAGCAGGGGTCCTAAATCAGCCCCAGCATTTT.

DNA for the CDR3: TGTGCCAGCAGCCAAGGACAGATGAACACTGAAGCTTTCTTT. Residues: CASSQGQMNTEAFF. The gene calls are TRBV3-1 (or the pseudogene TRBV3-2) and TRBJ1-1, with D perhaps TRBD1 (5 bases). Trimming stripped 1 base from V and 0 bases from J, with 6 bases between. Germline V CDR1 and CDR2: LGHDT, YNNKEL (reference sequence). The CDR3 runs 14 residues.

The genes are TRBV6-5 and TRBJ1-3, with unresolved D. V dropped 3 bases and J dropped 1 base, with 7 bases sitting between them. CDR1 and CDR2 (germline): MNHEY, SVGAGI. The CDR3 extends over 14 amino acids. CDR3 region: CASSYNPSGNTIYF. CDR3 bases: TGTGCCAGCAGTTATAATCCTTCTGGAAACACCATATATTTT.

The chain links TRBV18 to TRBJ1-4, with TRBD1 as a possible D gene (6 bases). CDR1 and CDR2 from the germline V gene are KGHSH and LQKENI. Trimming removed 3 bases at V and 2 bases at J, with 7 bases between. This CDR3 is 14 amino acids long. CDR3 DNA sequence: TGTGCCAGCTCACCCAGGGGTACTAATGAAAAACTGTTTTTT. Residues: CASSPRGTNEKLFF.

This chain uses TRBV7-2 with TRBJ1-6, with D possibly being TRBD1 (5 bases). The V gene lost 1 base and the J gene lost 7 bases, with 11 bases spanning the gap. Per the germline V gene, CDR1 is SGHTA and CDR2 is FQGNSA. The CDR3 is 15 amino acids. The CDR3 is CASSLEWGGNSPLHF. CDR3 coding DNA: TGTGCCAGCAGCTTAGAATGGGGGGGAAATTCACCCCTCCACTTT. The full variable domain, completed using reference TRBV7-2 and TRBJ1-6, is GAGVSQSPSNKVTEKGKDVELRCDPISGHTALYWYRQSLGQGLEFLIYFQGNSAPDKSGLPSDRFSAERTGGSVSTLTIQRTQQEDSAVYLCASSLEWGGNSPLHFGNGTRLTVT.

CDR3 amino acids: CASSHLAGQQLVGFMNTEAFF. As DNA, the CDR3 is TGTGCCAGCAGCCACCTGGCGGGACAGCAGCTCGTGGGCTTTATGAACACTGAAGCTTTCTTT. This rearrangement joins TRBV6-2 or TRBV6-3 to TRBJ1-1, with 7 bases fitting TRBD1. The CDR3 is 21 residues long. V lost 6 bases and J lost 0; bases outside the gene matches: 25. Germline CDR1 and CDR2: MNHEY and SVGEGT.

The DNA of the CDR3 is TGTGCCAGCAGTCCATCGGTGGCGACTACGGTAAAAGAGACCCAGTACTTC. Protein product: CASSPSVATTVKETQYF. This chain uses TRBV6-6 with TRBJ2-5, with a possible D match to TRBD2 (5 bases). This CDR3 region has 17 residues. Trimming pared 5 bases from V and 3 bases from J, leaving 22 bases between. The V gene's germline CDR1 is MNHNY and CDR2 SVGAGI (reference sequence).

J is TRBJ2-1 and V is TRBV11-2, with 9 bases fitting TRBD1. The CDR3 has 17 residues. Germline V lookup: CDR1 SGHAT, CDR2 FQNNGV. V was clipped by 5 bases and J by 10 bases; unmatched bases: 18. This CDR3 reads CASSPGWGDRGGAEQFF. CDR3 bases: TGTGCCAGCAGCCCCGGGTGGGGAGACAGGGGGGGAGCGGAGCAGTTCTTC.

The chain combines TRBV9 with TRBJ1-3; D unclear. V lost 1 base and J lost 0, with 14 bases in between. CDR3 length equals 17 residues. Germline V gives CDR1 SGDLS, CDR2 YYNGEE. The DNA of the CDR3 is TGTGCCAGCAGCGTAAAGAGCAGGCCGACCTCTGGAAACACCATATATTTT. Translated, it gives CASSVKSRPTSGNTIYF. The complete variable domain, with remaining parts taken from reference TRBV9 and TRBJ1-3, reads DSGVTQTPKHLITATGQRVTLRCSPRSGDLSVYWYQQSLDQGLQFLIQYYNGEERAKGNILERFSAQQFPDLHSELNLSSLELGDSALYFCASSVKSRPTSGNTIYFGEGSWLTVV.

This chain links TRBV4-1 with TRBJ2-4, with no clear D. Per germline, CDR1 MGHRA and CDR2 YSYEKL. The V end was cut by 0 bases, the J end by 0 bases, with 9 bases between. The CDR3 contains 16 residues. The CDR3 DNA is TGCGCCAGCAGCCAAGAGAGGCTTTTAGCCAAAAACATTCAGTACTTC. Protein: CASSQERLLAKNIQYF.